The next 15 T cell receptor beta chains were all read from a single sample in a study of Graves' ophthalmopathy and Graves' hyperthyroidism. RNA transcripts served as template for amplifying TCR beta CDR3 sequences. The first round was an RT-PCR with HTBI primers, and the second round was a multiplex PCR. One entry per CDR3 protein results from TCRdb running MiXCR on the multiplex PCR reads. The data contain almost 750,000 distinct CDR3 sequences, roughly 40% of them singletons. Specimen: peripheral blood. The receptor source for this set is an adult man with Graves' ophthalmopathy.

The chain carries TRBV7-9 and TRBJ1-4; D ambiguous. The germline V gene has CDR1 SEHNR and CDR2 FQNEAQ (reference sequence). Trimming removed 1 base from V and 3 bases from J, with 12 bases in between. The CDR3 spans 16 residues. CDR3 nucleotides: TGTGCCAGCAGCTTAGGAACTTCCGATCCTAATGAAAAACTGTTTTTT. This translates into CASSLGTSDPNEKLFF.

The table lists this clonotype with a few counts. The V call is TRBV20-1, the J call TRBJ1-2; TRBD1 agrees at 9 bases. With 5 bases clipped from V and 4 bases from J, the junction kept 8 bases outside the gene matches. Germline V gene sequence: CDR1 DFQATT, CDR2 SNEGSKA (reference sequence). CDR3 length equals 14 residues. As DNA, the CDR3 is TGCAGTGCTCCAACAGGGGGCAGGAGCTATGGCTACACCTTC. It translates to CSAPTGGRSYGYTF.

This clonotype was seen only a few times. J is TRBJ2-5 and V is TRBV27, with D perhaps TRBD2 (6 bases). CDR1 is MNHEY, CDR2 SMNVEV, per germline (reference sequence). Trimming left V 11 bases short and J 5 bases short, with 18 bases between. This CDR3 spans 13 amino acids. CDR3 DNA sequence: TGTGCCGTCCTGGGAGGCGGAGGGGAGACCCAGTACTTC. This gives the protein CAVLGGGGETQYF.

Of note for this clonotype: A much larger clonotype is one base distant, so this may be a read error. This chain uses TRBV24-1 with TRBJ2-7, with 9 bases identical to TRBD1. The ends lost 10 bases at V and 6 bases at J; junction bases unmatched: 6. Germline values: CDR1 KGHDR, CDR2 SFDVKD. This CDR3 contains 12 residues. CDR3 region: CATRTGEREQYF. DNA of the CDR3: TGTGCCACGAGGACAGGGGAGCGCGAGCAGTACTTC.

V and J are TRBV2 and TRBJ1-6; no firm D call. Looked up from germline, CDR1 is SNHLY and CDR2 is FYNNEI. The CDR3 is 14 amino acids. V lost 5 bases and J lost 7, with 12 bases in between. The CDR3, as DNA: TGTGCCAGCAGTTTAGTCAGCAACAATTCACCCCTCCACTTT. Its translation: CASSLVSNNSPLHF.

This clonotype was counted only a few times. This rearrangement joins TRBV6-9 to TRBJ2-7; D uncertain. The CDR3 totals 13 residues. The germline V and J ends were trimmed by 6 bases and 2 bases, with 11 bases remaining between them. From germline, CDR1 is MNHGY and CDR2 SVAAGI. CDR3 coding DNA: TGTGCCAGCAGCAGATATTGGGCCTACGAGCAGTACTTC. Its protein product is CASSRYWAYEQYF.

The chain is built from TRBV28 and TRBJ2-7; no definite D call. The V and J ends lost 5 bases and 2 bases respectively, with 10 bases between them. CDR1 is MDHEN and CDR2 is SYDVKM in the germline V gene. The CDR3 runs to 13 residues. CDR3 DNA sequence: TGTGCCAGCAGTGTTCGGCTTACCTACGAGCAGTACTTC. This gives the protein CASSVRLTYEQYF. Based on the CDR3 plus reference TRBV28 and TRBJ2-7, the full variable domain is DVKVTQSSRYLVKRTGEKVFLECVQDMDHENMFWYRQDPGLGLRLIYFSYDVKMKEKGDIPEGYSVSREKKERFSLILESASTNQTSMYLCASSVRLTYEQYFGPGTRLTVT.

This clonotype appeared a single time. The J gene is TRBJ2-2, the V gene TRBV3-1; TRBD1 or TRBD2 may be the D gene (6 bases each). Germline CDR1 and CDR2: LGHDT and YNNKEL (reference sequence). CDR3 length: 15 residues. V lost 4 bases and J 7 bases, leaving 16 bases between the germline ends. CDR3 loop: CASSPRGGGDGELFF. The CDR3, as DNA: TGTGCCAGCAGCCCCAGGGGAGGAGGTGACGGGGAGCTGTTTTTT.

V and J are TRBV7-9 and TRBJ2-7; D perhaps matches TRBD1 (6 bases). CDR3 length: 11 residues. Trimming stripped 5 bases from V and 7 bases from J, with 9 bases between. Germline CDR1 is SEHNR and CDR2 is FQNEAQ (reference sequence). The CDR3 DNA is TGTGCCAGCAGCACAGGGTGGGAGCAGTACTTC. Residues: CASSTGWEQYF.

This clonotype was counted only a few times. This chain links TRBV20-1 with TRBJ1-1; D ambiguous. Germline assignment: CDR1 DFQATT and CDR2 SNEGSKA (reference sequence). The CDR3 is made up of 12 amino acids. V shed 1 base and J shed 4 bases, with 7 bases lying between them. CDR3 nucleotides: TGCAGTGCTAGAGCCCGACTCACTGAAGCTTTCTTT. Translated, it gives CSARARLTEAFF.

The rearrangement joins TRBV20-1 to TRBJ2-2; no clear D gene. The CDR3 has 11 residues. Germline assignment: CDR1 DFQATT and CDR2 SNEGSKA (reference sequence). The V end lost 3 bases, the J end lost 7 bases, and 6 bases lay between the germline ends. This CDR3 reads CSARMVGELFF. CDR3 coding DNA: TGCAGTGCTAGGATGGTCGGGGAGCTGTTTTTT.

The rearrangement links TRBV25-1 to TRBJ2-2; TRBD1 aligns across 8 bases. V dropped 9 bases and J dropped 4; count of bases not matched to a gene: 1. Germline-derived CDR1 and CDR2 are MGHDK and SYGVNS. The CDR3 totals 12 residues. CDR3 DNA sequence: TGTGCCAGGACAGGGGTCACCGGGGAGCTGTTTTTT. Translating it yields CARTGVTGELFF.

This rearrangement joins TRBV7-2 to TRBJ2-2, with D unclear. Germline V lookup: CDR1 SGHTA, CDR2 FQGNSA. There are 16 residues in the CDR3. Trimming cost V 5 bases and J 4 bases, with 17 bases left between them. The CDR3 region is CASSRDGRPGTGELFF. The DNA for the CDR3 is TGTGCCAGCAGCCGAGATGGCAGGCCGGGCACCGGGGAGCTGTTTTTT.

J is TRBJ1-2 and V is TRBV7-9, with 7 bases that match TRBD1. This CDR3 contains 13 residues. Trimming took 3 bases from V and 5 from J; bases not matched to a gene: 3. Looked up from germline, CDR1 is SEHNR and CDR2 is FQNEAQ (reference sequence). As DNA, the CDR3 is TGTGCCAGCAGCTTCTGGACAGGATATGGCTACACCTTC. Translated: CASSFWTGYGYTF.

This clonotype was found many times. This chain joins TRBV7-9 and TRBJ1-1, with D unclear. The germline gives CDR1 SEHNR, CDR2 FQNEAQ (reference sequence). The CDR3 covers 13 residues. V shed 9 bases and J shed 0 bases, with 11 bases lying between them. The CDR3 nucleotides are TGTGCCAGTAGTCCCAGCGTGAACACTGAAGCTTTCTTT. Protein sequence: CASSPSVNTEAFF.